Each of the 24 T cell receptor beta chains below was sequenced from the same sample in a study of control samples from healthy donors and cancer patients. TCRdb's copy holds only in-frame clones and misses some; the assay was immunoSEQ multiplex PCR. This table holds about 120,000 clones, approximately 87% found once. The sequenced sample was blood. Every receptor here comes from a man aged 25 to 40 in good health.

To note about this clone: A much larger clone lies one base from this, so it may be a read error. The genes are TRBV6-5 and TRBJ1-1; TRBD1 is a possible D gene (5 bases). Deletions cut 6 bases from V and 0 bases from J, with 8 bases between. This CDR3 is built from 13 residues. Germline CDR1 reads MNHEY; CDR2 reads SVGAGI. CDR3 DNA sequence: TGTGCCAGCAGATCGACAGTGAACACTGAAGCTTTCTTT. This sequence encodes CASRSTVNTEAFF.

The genes are TRBV10-3 and TRBJ1-1; 7 nucleotides agree with TRBD1. The germline gives CDR1 ENHRY, CDR2 SYGVKD. The CDR3 runs 17 residues. V was pared by 6 bases and J by 1 base, with 14 bases of the junction left unmatched. The CDR3 here is CAIRADRAGLRNTEAFF. CDR3 nucleotides: TGTGCCATCAGAGCCGACAGGGCTGGGTTAAGGAACACTGAAGCTTTCTTT.

The chain has TRBV25-1 and TRBJ2-1; D unclear. Trimming took 2 bases from V and 3 from J, leaving 14 bases between them. Germline values: CDR1 MGHDK, CDR2 SYGVNS. CDR3 length: 16 amino acids. CDR3 coding DNA: TGTGCCAGCAGTGAAATTGGAGCCCGGTACTACAATGAGCAGTTCTTC. Its protein is CASSEIGARYYNEQFF.

This clone has a handful of counts. This sequence joins TRBV27 and TRBJ2-1, with D perhaps being TRBD1 or TRBD2 (6 bases each). The CDR3 runs to 13 residues. Trimming took off 3 bases at V and 9 bases at J, with 12 bases between the two ends. Germline CDR1 is MNHEY and CDR2 is SMNVEV (reference sequence). In DNA form, the CDR3 reads TGTGCCAGCAGTTTGGGGGGCTATGGTGAGCAGTTCTTC. It yields the protein CASSLGGYGEQFF.

A single count supports this clone. The gene calls are TRBV19 and TRBJ1-4; a possible D gene is TRBD1 (5 bases). This CDR3 is 15 amino acids long. The germline gives CDR1 LNHDA, CDR2 SQIVND (reference sequence). The V end lost 5 bases, the J end lost 8 bases, and 18 bases lay between the germline ends. The CDR3 coding sequence is TGTGCCAGTAGTGGAGCGGCAGGGATACAAGAAAAACTGTTTTTT. The encoded protein is CASSGAAGIQEKLFF.

V is TRBV5-1 and J is TRBJ1-2; D gene uncertain. V was cut by 1 base and J by 0 bases, with 7 bases left in between. The CDR3 consists of 14 residues. The germline CDR1 and CDR2 sequences are SGHRS and YFSETQ. CDR3 nucleotide sequence: TGCGCCAGCAGCTTGTCAGAGACTAACTATGGCTACACCTTC. Encoded protein: CASSLSETNYGYTF.

The chain links TRBV6-2 or TRBV6-3 to TRBJ1-2, with no clear D. This CDR3 region has 13 residues. Trimming shortened V by 4 bases and J by 2 bases, and 8 bases separated the two germline ends. Germline V gene data show CDR1 as MNHEY and CDR2 as SVGEGT. CDR3 bases: TGTGCCAGCAGTTCCAGGTCCAACTATGGCTACACCTTC. Translated: CASSSRSNYGYTF.

The gene calls are TRBV25-1 and TRBJ1-2; tentatively, D is TRBD1 (6 bases). With 7 bases removed from V and 7 bases from J, the gap between germline ends came to 13 bases. This CDR3 has 12 amino acids. Per germline, CDR1 MGHDK and CDR2 SYGVNS. The CDR3 sequence is CASNTGFSGYTF. The CDR3 DNA sequence: TGTGCCAGCAACACAGGGTTTAGTGGCTACACCTTC.

There are a few counts of this clone. This chain connects TRBV7-9 to TRBJ2-2; D is undetermined. Trimming removed 1 base at V and 3 bases at J, with 9 bases between. The CDR3 consists of 15 residues. The germline CDR1 and CDR2 sequences are SEHNR and FQNEAQ (reference sequence). The CDR3 protein is CASSLVVGYTGELFF. The CDR3 nucleotides read TGTGCCAGCAGCTTAGTTGTCGGGTACACCGGGGAGCTGTTTTTT.

This clone was found a few times. Other DNA sequences from this sample encode an identical CDR3 as well. The chain has TRBV7-3 and TRBJ2-3, with 8 nucleotides matching TRBD2. Germline lookup yields CDR1 SGHTA and CDR2 FQGTGA. The CDR3 is made up of 14 amino acids. V shed 5 bases, J shed 2 bases, and the junction held 3 bases outside the gene matches. CDR3 sequence: CASSPGGITDTQYF. CDR3 DNA: TGTGCCAGCAGCCCGGGGGGGATCACAGATACGCAGTATTTT.

The chain uses TRBV4-2 and TRBJ1-2, with TRBD1 as a possible D gene (5 bases). The CDR3 consists of 14 residues. Germline V gene lookup returns CDR1 LGHNA and CDR2 YNFKEQ. The V and J ends lost 4 bases and 4 bases respectively, with 13 bases between them. The DNA of the CDR3 is TGTGCCAGCAGCCCGATAGGGGAGGGCTATGGCTACACCTTC. Translation: CASSPIGEGYGYTF.

J is TRBJ1-6 and V is TRBV11-2; a possible D gene is TRBD1 (6 bases). The CDR3 loop spans 16 amino acids. The germline gives CDR1 SGHAT, CDR2 FQNNGV. V dropped 10 bases and J dropped 0 bases, with 16 bases sitting between them. CDR3 loop: CAIPRGAGSYNSPLHF. CDR3 nucleotides: TGTGCCATCCCGCGGGGGGCCGGCTCCTATAATTCACCCCTCCACTTT.

The rearrangement links TRBV18 to TRBJ2-7; weak D call: TRBD1 (5 bases). This CDR3 comprises 14 residues. V was cut by 6 bases and J by 2 bases, with 14 bases left in between. CDR1 and CDR2 (germline): KGHSH, LQKENI. The CDR3 DNA reads TGTGCCAGCTCGCCAGGGTACCAGACCTACGAGCAGTACTTC. This gives the protein CASSPGYQTYEQYF. Filled out from reference TRBV18 and TRBJ2-7, the complete variable domain reads NAGVMQNPRHLVRRRGQEARLRCSPMKGHSHVYWYRQLPEEGLKFMVYLQKENIIDESGMPKERFSAEFPKEGPSILRIQQVVRGDSAAYFCASSPGYQTYEQYFGPGTRLTVT.

The sample holds one count of this clone. V usage is TRBV11-2 and J usage is TRBJ1-3; perhaps TRBD1 as D (6 bases). The CDR3 sequence is 16 residues long. Per the germline V gene, CDR1 is SGHAT and CDR2 is FQNNGV. Deletions cut 1 base from V and 2 bases from J, with 12 bases between. The CDR3 sequence is CASSLGGAVTGNTIYF. DNA for the CDR3: TGTGCCAGCAGCTTAGGGGGGGCCGTAACTGGAAACACCATATATTTT.

J is TRBJ2-6 and V is TRBV5-1; no clear D gene. V dropped 5 bases and J dropped 0 bases, with 12 bases sitting between them. Germline-derived CDR1 and CDR2 are SGHRS and YFSETQ. This CDR3 region has 16 residues. The CDR3 nucleotides are TGCGCCAGCAGACCGAACCCCGGCTCTGGGGCCAACGTCCTGACTTTC. It codes for CASRPNPGSGANVLTF. Together with reference TRBV5-1 and TRBJ2-6, the CDR3 gives the full variable domain: KAGVTQTPRYLIKTRGQQVTLSCSPISGHRSVSWYQQTPGQGLQFLFEYFSETQRNKGNFPGRFSGRQFSNSRSEMNVSTLELGDSALYLCASRPNPGSGANVLTFGAGSRLTVL.

This clone was detected only once. The rearrangement joins TRBV24-1 to TRBJ1-2, with D possibly matching TRBD1 (6 bases). The CDR3 sequence is 13 residues long. CDR1 is KGHDR, CDR2 SFDVKD, per germline. Trimming removed 2 bases at V and 3 bases at J, with 6 bases between. CDR3 nucleotides: TGTGCCACCAGTGATTGGACAGACTATGGCTACACCTTC. Translation gives CATSDWTDYGYTF.

The J gene is TRBJ2-5, the V gene TRBV6-5, with D possibly being TRBD1 or TRBD2 (5 bases each). The germline V and J ends were trimmed by 7 bases and 5 bases, with 17 bases remaining between them. The germline CDR1 and CDR2 sequences are MNHEY and SVGAGI. This CDR3 spans 14 amino acids. CDR3 loop: CASKDGALGETQYF. CDR3 nucleotides: TGTGCCAGCAAGGACGGGGCCCTGGGGGAGACCCAGTACTTC.

The chain combines TRBV5-1 with TRBJ1-1; weak D call: TRBD1 (5 bases). V was pared by 4 bases and J by 5 bases, with 15 bases between. The CDR3 loop spans 14 amino acids. Per germline, CDR1 SGHRS and CDR2 YFSETQ. DNA for the CDR3: TGCGCCAGCAGCCCCAGTCGGGGGGGAACTGAAGCTTTCTTT. Translated, it gives CASSPSRGGTEAFF.

This clone has a handful of counts. The CDR3 loop reads CASSPLVGQPQHF. In DNA form, the CDR3 reads TGTGCCAGCAGCCCTTTGGTCGGCCAGCCCCAGCATTTT. The chain has TRBV3-1 (or the pseudogene TRBV3-2) and TRBJ1-5; D ambiguous. The CDR3 spans 13 residues. Germline CDR1 and CDR2: LGHDT and YNNKEL (reference sequence). V was cut by 4 bases and J by 7 bases, with 11 bases left in between.

This clone occurred a few times. The V gene is TRBV3-1 (or the pseudogene TRBV3-2), the J gene TRBJ2-2; D not certain. V lost 1 base and J lost 1, with 4 bases in between. Germline loops: CDR1 LGHDT, CDR2 YNNKEL (reference sequence). CDR3 size: 14 residues. In DNA, the CDR3 is TGTGCCAGCAGCCAAGGAGGGAACACCGGGGAGCTGTTTTTT. Residues: CASSQGGNTGELFF.

The chain is built from TRBV3-1 (or the pseudogene TRBV3-2) and TRBJ1-2; no clear D. CDR1 is LGHDT and CDR2 is YNNKEL in the germline V gene (reference sequence). The CDR3 covers 14 residues. Trimming took off 1 base at V and 7 bases at J, with 13 bases between the two ends. The CDR3 DNA reads as TGTGCCAGCAGCCAAGGAACCGGCCCCGGTGGCTACACCTTC. Protein product: CASSQGTGPGGYTF.

The chain carries TRBV20-1 and TRBJ2-5; the D gene could be TRBD1 or TRBD2 (5 bases each). CDR3 length: 11 amino acids. Germline loops: CDR1 DFQATT, CDR2 SNEGSKA (reference sequence). V was shortened by 5 bases and J by 2 bases, with 6 bases between the two germline ends. As DNA, the CDR3 is TGCAGTGCTGGGGGTCAAGAGACCCAGTACTTC. Its protein product is CSAGGQETQYF.

This clone was seen just once. The chain combines TRBV12-3 or TRBV12-4 with TRBJ2-3, with a possible D match to TRBD2 (5 bases). V dropped 5 bases and J dropped 11 bases, with 17 bases sitting between them. This CDR3 has 13 amino acids. CDR3 DNA: TGTGCCAGCAGTCTGGACTGGACGAAGAGGCAGTATTTT. Translated: CASSLDWTKRQYF.

About this clone itself: An end of the junction does not agree with germline; a read error may underlie this. The J gene is TRBJ1-2, the V gene TRBV7-2; 7 bases fit TRBD1. Germline CDR1 is SGHTA and CDR2 is FQGNSA. The CDR3 has 14 residues. In DNA, the CDR3 is TGTGCCAGCAGCTTAGCGTCCCGATCAGACAGGGCCCTCTTC. Translation gives CASSLASRSDRALF.